What follows is one TCR beta chain and its context. Its antigen remains unidentified. The data were obtained in a study of CD4+ T cells in melanoma. Study-wide results and caveats: Diverse differentiation states were reported for melanoma neoantigen-specific CD4+ T cells.

V was clipped by 4 bases and J by 5 bases; unmatched bases: 5. CDR3 length: 15 amino acids. Germline CDR1 SGHRS, CDR2 YFSETQ. The method was immunoSEQ multiplex PCR; TCRdb's version includes in-frame clones alone and lacks a portion of them. The table shows around 130,000 clones, with 80% to 95% occurring only once. The chain employs TRBV5-1 and TRBJ1-6; 8 bases are shared with TRBD1. The sequence was collected from a human donor with melanoma. Here the CDR3 reads CASSPTGANNSPLHF. Written as DNA, the CDR3 is TGCGCCAGCAGCCCGACAGGGGCCAATAATTCACCCCTCCACTTT.